This is a list of T cell receptor beta chains from one sample in a study of molecular identifiers for immune sequencing clone quantification. In TCRdb, the PCR reads were re-called with MiXCR into one record per CDR3 protein. Among about 640,000 distinct CDR3 sequences listed, less than 20% were seen once. The sample taken for sequencing was naive CD8+ T cells from blood, with Jurkat cell RNA spiked in. The receptors were sampled from a human donor in good health. Some libraries in this study had Jurkat cell RNA spiked in. CDR3s include the opening cysteine and the closing phenylalanine or tryptophan.

cdr3_aa: CASSLSSGRASDTQYF; v_call: TRBV7-9; j_call: TRBJ2-3
cdr3_aa: CASSEGGIPEQYF; v_call: TRBV7-9; j_call: TRBJ2-7
cdr3_aa: CASSPSGGGAITDTQYF; v_call: TRBV11-2; j_call: TRBJ2-3
cdr3_aa: CSARTDRGNTGELFF; v_call: TRBV20-1; j_call: TRBJ2-2
cdr3_aa: CASSQDLYTQYF; v_call: TRBV3-1; j_call: TRBJ2-3
cdr3_aa: CASSLAGQEYNQPQHF; v_call: TRBV7-9; j_call: TRBJ1-5
cdr3_aa: CASSTLTSSSEQFF; v_call: TRBV19; j_call: TRBJ2-1
cdr3_aa: CAWNTGGSIMNTEAFF; v_call: TRBV30; j_call: TRBJ1-1
cdr3_aa: CASKDTMNTEAFF; v_call: TRBV25-1; j_call: TRBJ1-1
cdr3_aa: CASSPAETGQETQYF; v_call: TRBV18; j_call: TRBJ2-5
cdr3_aa: CASSIPWGGIPYEQYF; v_call: TRBV5-4; j_call: TRBJ2-7
cdr3_aa: CASTTQGTEAFF; v_call: TRBV13; j_call: TRBJ1-1
cdr3_aa: CASSFERERAQETQYF; v_call: TRBV28; j_call: TRBJ2-5
cdr3_aa: CASSQARTSSYEQYF; v_call: TRBV4-3; j_call: TRBJ2-7
cdr3_aa: CASRGDSEYGYTF; v_call: TRBV2; j_call: TRBJ1-2
cdr3_aa: CSVEVIPDTQYF; v_call: TRBV29-1; j_call: TRBJ2-3
cdr3_aa: CASSGSDGNSGANVLTF; v_call: TRBV11-3; j_call: TRBJ2-6
cdr3_aa: CASSLGLAGASGELFF; v_call: TRBV5-4; j_call: TRBJ2-2
cdr3_aa: CASSSLGQGRSQPQHF; v_call: TRBV12-3/TRBV12-4; j_call: TRBJ1-5
cdr3_aa: CASSSRGHYEQYF; v_call: TRBV28; j_call: TRBJ2-7
cdr3_aa: CASSHNRGGAQPQHF; v_call: TRBV13; j_call: TRBJ1-5
cdr3_aa: CASSLVLSSNQPQHF; v_call: TRBV7-2; j_call: TRBJ1-5